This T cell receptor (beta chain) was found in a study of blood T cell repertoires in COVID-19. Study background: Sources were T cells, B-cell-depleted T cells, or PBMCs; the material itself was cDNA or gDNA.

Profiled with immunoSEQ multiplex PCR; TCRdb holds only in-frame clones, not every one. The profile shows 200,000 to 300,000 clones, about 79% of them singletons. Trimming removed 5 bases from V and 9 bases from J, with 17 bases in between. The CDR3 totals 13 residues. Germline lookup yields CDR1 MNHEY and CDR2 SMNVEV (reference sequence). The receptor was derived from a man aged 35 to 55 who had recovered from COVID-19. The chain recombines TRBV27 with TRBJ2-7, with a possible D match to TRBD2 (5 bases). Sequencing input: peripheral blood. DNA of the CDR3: TGTGCCAGCAGTGACTTAAGGGCTCGGGGGCAGTACTTC. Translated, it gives CASSDLRARGQYF.